These 21 T cell receptor beta chains were sequenced from one sample in a study of cytomegalovirus exposure and HLA in healthy donors. A multiplex PCR was run with 60 Vbeta primers and 13 Jbeta primers. Using immunoSEQ multiplex PCR, the repertoire was profiled, and TCRdb retains in-frame clones only, with some absent. The sample includes about 160,000 clones, around 79% of them seen just once. Material for sequencing was PBMCs. Source of these receptors: a human donor in good health.

This rearrangement joins TRBV7-9 to TRBJ2-1, with 12 bases lining up with TRBD2. From germline, CDR1 is SEHNR and CDR2 FQNEAQ (reference sequence). Trimming took 5 bases from V and 6 from J; bases not matched to a gene: 14. The CDR3 is 18 amino acids. CDR3 protein: CASSLGGASGRASNEQFF. The CDR3 coding sequence is TGTGCCAGCAGCCTAGGAGGGGCTAGCGGGAGGGCCTCCAATGAGCAGTTCTTC.

As for this clone: Germline and junction disagree at one end, which may indicate a read error. The gene calls are TRBV20-1 and TRBJ1-1, with TRBD1 as a possible D gene (5 bases). Germline values: CDR1 DFQATT, CDR2 SNEGSKA (reference sequence). This CDR3 region has 10 residues. CDR3 amino acids: CSARAPTAYF. The CDR3 DNA sequence: TGCAGTGCTAGAGCCCCGACAGCGTACTTT.

The J gene is TRBJ2-5, the V gene TRBV18; 8 positions agree with TRBD1. CDR1 and CDR2 (germline): KGHSH, LQKENI. The junction had 8 bases not matched to a gene; V was cut back by 6 bases and J by 5 bases. The CDR3 has 14 amino acids. The CDR3 sequence: CASSQGASVETQYF. In nucleotides, the CDR3 is TGTGCCAGCTCTCAGGGGGCGTCGGTCGAGACCCAGTACTTC. The full variable domain, in which reference TRBV18 and TRBJ2-5 provide the parts outside the CDR3, is NAGVMQNPRHLVRRRGQEARLRCSPMKGHSHVYWYRQLPEEGLKFMVYLQKENIIDESGMPKERFSAEFPKEGPSILRIQQVVRGDSAAYFCASSQGASVETQYFGPGTRLLVL.

This chain uses TRBV5-6 with TRBJ2-1; TRBD2 might be the D (5 bases). The CDR3 is 15 amino acids. With 4 bases removed from V and 7 bases from J, the gap between germline ends came to 18 bases. From germline, CDR1 is SGHDT and CDR2 YYEEEE. CDR3 loop: CASSPVIARRNEQFF. In DNA, the CDR3 is TGTGCCAGCAGCCCAGTGATAGCGAGAAGGAATGAGCAGTTCTTC.

The chain couples TRBV7-5 to TRBJ1-1; the D call in the table, TRBD1, was not verified against the DNA. TRBV7-5 is a pseudogene locus. The CDR3 sequence is 16 residues long. CDR3 loop: CARSLRTGIPNTEAFF. In DNA form, the CDR3 reads TGTGCCAGAAGCTTGAGGACAGGGATCCCGAACACTGAAGCTTTCTTT.

The chain recombines TRBV7-2 with TRBJ2-3; TRBD2 agrees at 7 bases. The CDR3 loop spans 14 amino acids. Germline values: CDR1 SGHTA, CDR2 FQGNSA. V lost 0 bases to trimming and J lost 6 bases; unmatched junction nucleotides: 3. The CDR3 here is CASSLAWEGDTQYF. CDR3 nucleotides: TGTGCCAGCAGCTTAGCCTGGGAGGGGGATACGCAGTATTTT.

As concerns this clone: The junction and the germline gene differ at one end; a read error may be behind it. This rearrangement joins TRBV7-6 to TRBJ1-1, with D possibly TRBD1 on 5 matching bases. Germline assignment: CDR1 SGHVS and CDR2 FNYEAQ. The CDR3 runs to 14 residues. The CDR3 reads CASSLTGMNPEAFF. In DNA, the CDR3 is TGTGCCAGCAGCTTAACAGGAATGAACCCTGAAGCTTTCTTT.

The chain carries TRBV27 and TRBJ2-2; D is undetermined. V was clipped by 4 bases and J by 0 bases, with 12 bases between them. Germline V gene lookup returns CDR1 MNHEY and CDR2 SMNVEV (reference sequence). This CDR3 spans 16 amino acids. Written as DNA, the CDR3 is TGTGCCAGCAGTTGGAGCCCGTTCGCGAACACCGGGGAGCTGTTTTTT. Its translation: CASSWSPFANTGELFF.

V is TRBV6-6 and J is TRBJ1-1, with D perhaps matching TRBD1 (5 bases). The germline V gene has CDR1 MNHNY and CDR2 SVGAGI (reference sequence). This CDR3 region has 15 residues. The germline V and J ends were trimmed by 2 bases and 1 base, with 11 bases remaining between them. This CDR3 reads CASSYLQGSNTEAFF. The CDR3 coding sequence is TGTGCCAGCAGTTACCTCCAGGGCTCGAACACTGAAGCTTTCTTT.

This sequence joins TRBV7-9 and TRBJ2-7; no reliable D call. The CDR3 runs 11 residues. Trimming pared 3 bases from V and 6 bases from J, leaving 6 bases between. Germline lookup yields CDR1 SEHNR and CDR2 FQNEAQ (reference sequence). The chain's CDR3 is CASSLSREQYF. In DNA, the CDR3 is TGTGCCAGCAGCTTGAGTCGCGAGCAGTACTTC.

This chain links TRBV5-1 with TRBJ1-1; TRBD1 aligns across 8 bases. Germline CDR1 is SGHRS and CDR2 is YFSETQ. The V and J ends lost 4 bases and 3 bases, in that order; junction bases with no gene match: 8. The CDR3 has 15 amino acids. The CDR3 protein is CASSPWTGMDTEAFF. The CDR3 nucleotides read TGCGCCAGCAGCCCGTGGACAGGGATGGACACTGAAGCTTTCTTT.

The table lists this clone with a few counts. The DNA for the CDR3 is TGTGCCAGCAGGGACAGCTTAAATTCACCCCTCCACTTT. Amino acid sequence: CASRDSLNSPLHF. The V and J genes are TRBV6-1 and TRBJ1-6; D possibly corresponds to TRBD1 (6 bases). CDR1 and CDR2 (germline): MNHNS, SASEGT. This CDR3 contains 13 residues. The V end lost 6 bases, the J end lost 7 bases, and 10 bases lay between the germline ends.

This chain links TRBV7-9 with TRBJ1-4; D is perhaps TRBD1 (6 bases). CDR1 is SEHNR and CDR2 is FQNEAQ in the germline V gene (reference sequence). The CDR3 spans 16 residues. The germline V and J ends were trimmed by 4 bases and 8 bases, with 20 bases remaining between them. The CDR3 reads CASSSPPTGLDEKLFF. CDR3 nucleotide sequence: TGTGCCAGCAGCTCACCACCCACAGGGCTAGACGAAAAACTGTTTTTT.

The V call is TRBV29-1, the J call TRBJ1-2; D is ambiguous. This CDR3 has 14 amino acids. Trimming shortened V by 0 bases and J by 2 bases, and 10 bases separated the two germline ends. The germline gives CDR1 SQVTM, CDR2 ANQGSEA. The CDR3 DNA reads TGCAGCGTTGAAGATCGGGGAGGAAACTATGGCTACACCTTC. Amino acid sequence: CSVEDRGGNYGYTF.

The V call is TRBV14, the J call TRBJ1-2; D ambiguous. This CDR3 is built from 14 residues. Per the germline V gene, CDR1 is SGHDN and CDR2 is FVKESK. Trimming shortened V by 1 base and J by 6 bases, and 12 bases separated the two germline ends. CDR3 residues: CASSQGGGGHGYTF. The CDR3 DNA reads as TGTGCCAGCAGCCAAGGAGGCGGAGGCCATGGCTACACCTTC.

The V gene is TRBV6-5, the J gene TRBJ2-1; 7 bases match TRBD1. The CDR3 sequence is 12 residues long. CDR1 and CDR2 (germline): MNHEY, SVGAGI. The trim removed 5 bases at V and 10 bases at J, leaving 5 bases unmatched. The CDR3 sequence is CASSTGTAEQFF. The CDR3 DNA follows: TGTGCCAGCAGTACCGGGACAGCAGAGCAGTTCTTC.

The chain is built from TRBV5-6 and TRBJ1-1; perhaps TRBD1 as D (6 bases). The length of the CDR3 is 18 residues. Germline CDR1 and CDR2: SGHDT and YYEEEE. The V end lost 2 bases, the J end lost 0 bases, and 20 bases lay between the germline ends. The CDR3: CASSLFLSIRGMNTEAFF. The CDR3 nucleotides are TGTGCCAGCAGCTTATTCCTTTCCATAAGGGGGATGAACACTGAAGCTTTCTTT. Full variable domain (rest looked up from reference TRBV5-6 and TRBJ1-1): DAGVTQSPTHLIKTRGQQVTLRCSPKSGHDTVSWYQQALGQGPQFIFQYYEEEERQRGNFPDRFSGHQFPNYSSELNVNALLLGDSALYLCASSLFLSIRGMNTEAFFGQGTRLTVV.

This sequence joins TRBV6-5 and TRBJ2-1, with 10 positions matching TRBD2. The CDR3 length is 15 residues. Germline V gene sequence: CDR1 MNHEY, CDR2 SVGAGI. Trimming cost V 6 bases and J 4 bases; bases outside gene matches: 6. CDR3 sequence reads: CASSFGTSDYNEQFF. The CDR3 coding sequence is TGTGCCAGCAGCTTCGGGACTAGCGATTACAATGAGCAGTTCTTC.

The sample holds one count of this clone. The chain has TRBV29-1 and TRBJ1-2; D not certain. Germline-derived CDR1 and CDR2 are SQVTM and ANQGSEA. With 3 bases removed from V and 0 bases from J, the gap between germline ends came to 17 bases. The CDR3 has 16 residues. Here the CDR3 DNA reads TGCAGCGTTGATGATGAGGGCTCCACAGCTAACTATGGCTACACCTTC. It translates to CSVDDEGSTANYGYTF.

This clone occurred once. The CDR3 DNA follows: TGTGCCAGCAGTCCCAAGGTTAGGGCAGGGCCCCAAGAGACCCAGTACTTC. Its protein is CASSPKVRAGPQETQYF. The rearrangement uses TRBV27 and TRBJ2-5; the D gene is possibly TRBD1 (5 bases). CDR1 MNHEY and CDR2 SMNVEV come from the germline V gene (reference sequence). This CDR3 contains 17 residues. The V end was cut by 5 bases, the J end by 1 base, with 20 bases between.

The chain is built from TRBV7-2 and TRBJ1-2, with D uncertain. V was pared by 0 bases and J by 4 bases, with 12 bases between. Germline V lookup: CDR1 SGHTA, CDR2 FQGNSA. The CDR3 runs 15 residues. CDR3 bases: TGTGCCAGCAGCTTAGCCACAGCATGGGCCTATGGCTACACCTTC. Its protein product is CASSLATAWAYGYTF.